The T cell receptor beta chain under discussion was sequenced for a study of OX40 agonist ivuxolimab in advanced cancers. Overall study context: While on treatment, patients had intravenous ivuxolimab at 0.01 to 10 mg/kg every 2 weeks.

The CDR3 spans 15 residues. CDR1 is SGHTA and CDR2 is FQGNSA in the germline V gene. V lost 5 bases, J lost 2 bases, and 16 bases lay in between. This clone was seen a few times. The repertoire was sequenced with immunoSEQ multiplex PCR; TCRdb's copy has only in-frame clones and lacks some. The sample holds 25,000 to 40,000 clones, 70% to 85% seen once. This sequence was found in an adult with an advanced solid tumor such as melanoma, head and neck, liver or kidney cancer. The chain combines TRBV7-2 with TRBJ2-7, with no clear D. Sequences were derived from CD4+ or CD8+ T cells sorted from blood, sampled in a trial of the OX40 agonist ivuxolimab. The CDR3 here is CASSPGLEPPYEQYF. CDR3 DNA sequence: TGTGCCAGCAGCCCCGGGCTAGAGCCCCCCTACGAGCAGTACTTC.